The 27 T cell receptor beta chains below come from one sample, sequenced in a study of beta chain features in type 1 diabetes (dated by TCRdb to about 2018). The library came from the immunoSEQ multiplex PCR assay. The entire isolated RNA was reverse transcribed using the High Capacity cDNA Reverse Transcription Kit, and thus expressed TCRB transcripts were sequenced. Here the immuneACCESS table is served through TCRdb, limited to in-frame sequences with V and J called. Missing clones are a known gap in these copies; in checked studies unresolved V genes cover under half, and the rest lacks a known reason. This sample comprises around 280,000 clones, around 7.8% of them detected only once. The ten largest account for more than 0.8% of the sample. What was sequenced was central memory CD4+ T cells from blood. The receptors were gathered from a woman aged 18-29 years in good health.

This clone was observed a few times. The genes are TRBV19 and TRBJ2-7; D is ambiguous. The CDR3 covers 13 residues. The germline V gene has CDR1 LNHDA and CDR2 SQIVND (reference sequence). V lost 1 base, J lost 3 bases, and 7 bases lay in between. The CDR3 DNA follows: TGTGCCAGTAGTATAGGCCGATACTACGAGCAGTACTTC. Amino acids: CASSIGRYYEQYF.

This chain connects TRBV10-3 to TRBJ1-1, with D possibly TRBD1 on 5 matching bases. The CDR3 has 11 residues. Germline V gene sequence: CDR1 ENHRY, CDR2 SYGVKD. The V end was cut by 8 bases, the J end by 5 bases, with 9 bases between. The CDR3 here is CAIRGETEAFF. The CDR3 nucleotides are TGTGCCATCCGGGGGGAAACTGAAGCTTTCTTT.

This clone has only a few counts. This sequence joins TRBV4-2 and TRBJ2-3; no definite D call. The CDR3 runs 14 residues. The germline V and J ends were trimmed by 4 bases and 2 bases, with 10 bases remaining between them. Germline values: CDR1 LGHNA, CDR2 YNFKEQ. CDR3 region: CASSRLEYTDTQYF. The CDR3 nucleotides are TGTGCCAGCAGCCGTCTAGAATACACAGATACGCAGTATTTT.

The table lists this clone with a few counts. V gene TRBV9 combines with J gene TRBJ1-2; D may be TRBD1 (5 bases). Between the trimmed V and J ends, which lost 3 bases and 2 bases, there was a span of 11 bases. CDR1 and CDR2 from the germline V gene are SGDLS and YYNGEE. This CDR3 comprises 14 residues. In nucleotides, the CDR3 is TGTGCCAGCAGCGCAATAGGGGTGAACTATGGCTACACCTTC. Encoded protein: CASSAIGVNYGYTF. Full variable domain (missing parts from reference TRBV9 and TRBJ1-2): DSGVTQTPKHLITATGQRVTLRCSPRSGDLSVYWYQQSLDQGLQFLIQYYNGEERAKGNILERFSAQQFPDLHSELNLSSLELGDSALYFCASSAIGVNYGYTFGSGTRLTVV.

Many counts were recorded for this clone. The CDR3 nucleotides read TGCGCCAGCAGCGAACAGGGGGAAGGAAGGTCACCCCTCCACTTT. As protein: CASSEQGEGRSPLHF. The chain has TRBV5-1 and TRBJ1-6; TRBD1 matches 8 bases. The CDR3 runs to 15 residues. The V gene end was trimmed by 4 bases and the J gene end by 10 bases; junction bases not matched to a gene: 10. Germline V CDR1 and CDR2: SGHRS, YFSETQ.

This clone was counted a few times. The chain has TRBV19 and TRBJ1-1; 7 nucleotides line up with TRBD1. Trimming removed 4 bases from V and 1 base from J; junction bases left unmatched: 3. Germline V gene sequence: CDR1 LNHDA, CDR2 SQIVND (reference sequence). CDR3 length equals 14 residues. Here the CDR3 DNA reads TGTGCCAGTAGTACGGACAGGTCGAACACTGAAGCTTTCTTT. Its protein is CASSTDRSNTEAFF.

Only a few counts were recorded for this clone. V gene TRBV7-9 combines with J gene TRBJ2-1; TRBD2 agrees at 7 bases. V lost 4 bases, J lost 6 bases, and 6 bases stayed unmatched. The CDR3 has 14 residues. Germline V gives CDR1 SEHNR, CDR2 FQNEAQ (reference sequence). The CDR3 DNA is TGTGCCAGCAGCTCAAATCTAGCGGCCAATGAGCAGTTCTTC. This gives the protein CASSSNLAANEQFF.

The genes are TRBV27 and TRBJ1-4, with 8 positions matching TRBD1. Trimming cost V 9 bases and J 2 bases; bases outside gene matches: 5. Germline assignment: CDR1 MNHEY and CDR2 SMNVEV (reference sequence). The CDR3 has 14 residues. The CDR3 region is CASGRTGTNEKLFF. For the CDR3, the DNA is TGTGCCAGTGGACGGACAGGGACTAATGAAAAACTGTTTTTT. Using reference TRBV27 and TRBJ1-4 for the parts outside the CDR3, the full variable domain is EAQVTQNPRYLITVTGKKLTVTCSQNMNHEYMSWYRQDPGLGLRQIYYSMNVEVTDKGDVPEGYKVSRKEKRNFPLILESPSPNQTSLYFCASGRTGTNEKLFFGSGTQLSVL.

This clone has a handful of counts. The CDR3 loop is CASSLGDMNKNIQYF. CDR3 bases: TGCGCCAGCAGCTTGGGGGACATGAACAAAAACATTCAGTACTTC. This chain joins TRBV5-1 and TRBJ2-4; D perhaps matches TRBD1 (6 bases). This CDR3 region has 15 residues. Per the germline V gene, CDR1 is SGHRS and CDR2 is YFSETQ. Trimming stripped 0 bases from V and 3 bases from J, with 10 bases between.

In its sample, this clone was seen many times. This rearrangement joins TRBV9 to TRBJ2-3; no clear D gene. The ends were cut back, 0 bases at V and 2 bases at J, with 7 bases in the middle. Germline V gene data show CDR1 as SGDLS and CDR2 as YYNGEE. The CDR3 totals 14 residues. In DNA, the CDR3 is TGTGCCAGCAGCGTAGCGTGGGACACAGATACGCAGTATTTT. Translation: CASSVAWDTDTQYF.

The V and J genes are TRBV25-1 and TRBJ2-4, with D perhaps given as TRBD1 or TRBD2 (5 bases each). The V gene lost 8 bases and the J gene lost 1 base, with 15 bases spanning the gap. The length of the CDR3 is 15 residues. Germline CDR1 and CDR2: MGHDK and SYGVNS. This CDR3 is CASRPRGRAKNIQYF. CDR3 coding DNA: TGTGCCAGCCGCCCCCGGGGACGGGCCAAAAACATTCAGTACTTC.

The CDR3 bases are TGTGCCAGCAGGGGCAGTACCTCTGGGGCCAACGTCCTGACTTTC. This translates into CASRGSTSGANVLTF. The chain couples TRBV11-3 to TRBJ2-6; D unresolved. There are 15 residues in the CDR3. The germline gives CDR1 SGHNT, CDR2 YENEEA. V shed 6 bases and J shed 0 bases, with 9 bases lying between them. Based on the CDR3 plus reference TRBV11-3 and TRBJ2-6, the full variable domain is EAGVVQSPRYKIIEKKQPVAFWCNPISGHNTLYWYLQNLGQGPELLIRYENEEAVDDSQLPKDRFSAERLKGVDSTLKIQPAELGDSAVYLCASRGSTSGANVLTFGAGSRLTVL.

The gene calls are TRBV7-3 and TRBJ2-1; 11 positions match TRBD2. The CDR3 runs 15 residues. V lost 5 bases to trimming and J lost 7 bases; unmatched junction nucleotides: 7. Per germline, CDR1 SGHTA and CDR2 FQGTGA. As DNA, the CDR3 is TGTGCCAGCAGCCTAGGGACTAGCGGAAGGAATGAGCAGTTCTTC. It yields the protein CASSLGTSGRNEQFF.

This clone was seen a few times. This chain joins TRBV9 and TRBJ1-1; no reliable D call. CDR3 length equals 14 residues. CDR1 is SGDLS and CDR2 is YYNGEE in the germline V gene. Trimming cost V 3 bases and J 1 base, with 10 bases left between them. CDR3 loop: CASSAQVANTEAFF. The CDR3 bases are TGTGCCAGCAGCGCTCAAGTCGCGAACACTGAAGCTTTCTTT.

In its sample, this clone was seen a few times. In DNA form, the CDR3 reads TGTGCCACCAGCAGAGACGGGGGAAATGAGCAGTTCTTC. Protein: CATSRDGGNEQFF. The chain recombines TRBV15 with TRBJ2-1; D is possibly TRBD2 (6 bases). The V gene lost 0 bases and the J gene lost 7 bases, with 7 bases spanning the gap. The CDR3 sequence is 13 residues long. Germline CDR1 and CDR2: LNHNV and YYDKDF (reference sequence).

This clone was seen more than once but under ten times. The CDR3 DNA follows: TGTGCCAGCAGCCCCAAGGGGTCAGGGGCCGGGGAGCTGTTTTTT. It encodes CASSPKGSGAGELFF. The V and J genes are TRBV7-3 and TRBJ2-2; weak D call: TRBD1 (6 bases). V dropped 5 bases and J dropped 6 bases, with 16 bases sitting between them. The CDR3 consists of 15 residues. Germline V CDR1 and CDR2: SGHTA, FQGTGA.

This clone was counted many times. The chain is built from TRBV28 and TRBJ1-4, with a tentative D call TRBD1 (6 bases). The V end lost 3 bases, the J end lost 7 bases, and 9 bases lay between the germline ends. The CDR3 length is 13 residues. Germline V lookup: CDR1 MDHEN, CDR2 SYDVKM. This CDR3 is CASSFRQAEKLFF. In DNA form, the CDR3 reads TGTGCCAGCAGTTTCCGACAGGCTGAAAAACTGTTTTTT.

The V gene is TRBV7-2, the J gene TRBJ2-5; D is ambiguous. The CDR3 is 13 residues long. Between the trimmed V and J ends, which lost 5 bases and 5 bases, there was a span of 12 bases. The germline V gene has CDR1 SGHTA and CDR2 FQGNSA. Here the CDR3 DNA reads TGTGCCAGCAGCCCCCTGTCTGGGGAGACCCAGTACTTC. Translation gives CASSPLSGETQYF.

This chain links TRBV19 with TRBJ1-5; D is perhaps TRBD1 (5 bases). The germline V gene has CDR1 LNHDA and CDR2 SQIVND (reference sequence). The V and J ends lost 4 bases and 1 base respectively, with 8 bases between them. This CDR3 region has 14 residues. The CDR3 spells CASSKRGSNQPQHF. CDR3 in DNA: TGTGCCAGTAGTAAGAGGGGAAGCAATCAGCCCCAGCATTTT.

The V call is TRBV27, the J call TRBJ1-1; 7 bases line up with TRBD1. After removal of 6 bases from V and 6 bases from J, the junction contained 4 bases not matched to a gene. Germline values: CDR1 MNHEY, CDR2 SMNVEV (reference sequence). CDR3 length equals 12 residues. This CDR3 reads CASSLTGAEAFF. CDR3 bases: TGTGCCAGCAGCCTAACAGGGGCTGAAGCTTTCTTT.

This chain joins TRBV5-4 and TRBJ2-6, with TRBD1 as a possible D gene (5 bases). Germline values: CDR1 SGHNT, CDR2 YYREEE (reference sequence). V lost 2 bases and J lost 0, with 12 bases in between. The CDR3 contains 17 residues. CDR3 sequence reads: CASSLPTANSGANVLTF. CDR3 DNA: TGTGCCAGCAGCTTACCGACAGCGAACTCTGGGGCCAACGTCCTGACTTTC.

This clone was seen a handful of times. Other DNA sequences from this sample encode an identical CDR3 as well. The chain carries TRBV29-1 and TRBJ2-7, with 8 bases fitting TRBD1. The CDR3 loop spans 14 amino acids. From germline, CDR1 is SQVTM and CDR2 ANQGSEA. Trimming took 1 base from V and 2 from J; bases not matched to a gene: 4. CDR3 sequence (DNA): TGCAGCGTTGAAGGATCACAGGGGGCCTACGAGCAGTACTTC. It encodes CSVEGSQGAYEQYF.

At least ten counts were recorded for this clone. V usage is TRBV4-1 and J usage is TRBJ1-4; D not resolved. Germline loops: CDR1 MGHRA, CDR2 YSYEKL. CDR3 length: 12 amino acids. The V and J ends lost 2 bases and 10 bases respectively, with 8 bases between them. The CDR3: CASSQPMGKLFF. The DNA of the CDR3 is TGCGCCAGCAGCCAACCGATGGGAAAACTGTTTTTT.

This clone was counted a few times. The V gene is TRBV29-1, the J gene TRBJ1-3; no definite D call. The CDR3 covers 16 residues. CDR1 and CDR2 from the germline V gene are SQVTM and ANQGSEA. With 8 bases removed from V and 0 bases from J, the gap between germline ends came to 20 bases. In DNA form, the CDR3 reads TGCAGCATCCCCCTGGTCCCGGGGAGCTCTGGAAACACCATATATTTT. Translation: CSIPLVPGSSGNTIYF.

This clone turned up a few times. The chain carries TRBV5-6 and TRBJ1-5; D is unclear. Germline CDR1 SGHDT, CDR2 YYEEEE. The CDR3 covers 16 residues. V was clipped by 5 bases and J by 1 base, with 16 bases between them. CDR3 protein: CASSLLSKDSNQPQHF. The CDR3, as DNA: TGTGCCAGCAGTTTGCTTAGTAAGGACAGCAATCAGCCCCAGCATTTT. Together with reference TRBV5-6 and TRBJ1-5, the CDR3 gives the full variable domain: DAGVTQSPTHLIKTRGQQVTLRCSPKSGHDTVSWYQQALGQGPQFIFQYYEEEERQRGNFPDRFSGHQFPNYSSELNVNALLLGDSALYLCASSLLSKDSNQPQHFGDGTRLSIL.

The rearrangement uses TRBV2 and TRBJ1-1; D is undetermined. Trimming removed 7 bases from V and 7 bases from J, with 19 bases in between. This CDR3 comprises 14 residues. Germline CDR1 and CDR2: SNHLY and FYNNEI. CDR3 bases: TGTGCCAGCAAGGACGCACTTCACGACTTTGAAGCTTTCTTT. Its translation: CASKDALHDFEAFF.

The CDR3 protein is CASSQPDSNSGNTIYF. In nucleotides, the CDR3 is TGTGCCAGCAGCCAACCAGACAGTAACTCTGGAAACACCATATATTTT. The chain has TRBV4-2 and TRBJ1-3, with D maybe TRBD1 (5 bases). Trimming took off 2 bases at V and 0 bases at J, with 11 bases between the two ends. The CDR3 has 16 amino acids. Germline lookup yields CDR1 LGHNA and CDR2 YNFKEQ.